The clone carrying this T cell receptor beta chain has at least ten counts. Its antigen is currently unknown. In making diagnoses, clinical symptoms, serum thyroxine and TRAb, thyroid ultrasound and orbital computed tomography were all used. Out of roughly 10 ml of fresh peripheral blood came the PBMCs. The data were obtained in a study of T cells in Graves' hyperthyroidism and ophthalmopathy. CDR3 length: 12 residues. Germline V gene lookup returns CDR1 MNHNS and CDR2 SASEGT. V lost 5 bases and J lost 2, with 7 bases in between. RNA transcripts provided the source from which TCR beta CDR3 regions were amplified. RT-PCR in the first round (using the HTBI primer set) targeted the TCR CDR3. TCRdb used MiXCR to reprocess the multiplex PCR reads, holding one entry per CDR3 protein. The data contain around 580,000 distinct CDR3 sequences, 15% to 20% of them singletons. Regarding the study as a whole: From stable hyperthyroidism, ophthalmopathy was separated by a 13 V-J model. Clonotypes that were expanded in thyroid above 0.001 mostly appeared in blood too.

This receptor was identified in a young woman with Graves' hyperthyroidism. Sequencing used blood. The rearrangement uses TRBV6-1 and TRBJ2-7, with unresolved D. The CDR3 loop reads CASSSATYEQYF. The CDR3 nucleotides are TGTGCCAGCAGTTCCGCAACCTACGAGCAGTACTTC.